This TCR beta chain was retrieved from a study of early T cells in non-severe SARS-CoV-2 infection. General observations from the study: VDJdb-based matching was biased toward anti-spike CD8 responses and missed private and CD4 specificities.

Attachment of unique molecular identifiers to individual cDNA molecules was performed. From the 5' RACE reads, TCRdb called clonotypes with MiXCR, one entry per CDR3 protein. This repertoire shows around 83,000 distinct CDR3 sequences, approximately 12% found once; its top ten account for 4.4%. Concerning this clonotype itself: The antigen is not known.

There are 17 residues in the CDR3. V shed 3 bases, J shed 0 bases, and the junction held 11 bases outside the gene matches. Germline lookup yields CDR1 MDHEN and CDR2 SYDVKM. This TCR was sampled from an adult who was a healthcare worker with PCR-confirmed SARS-CoV-2 infection or an uninfected control (not recorded which). The gene calls are TRBV28 and TRBJ2-7; 7 bases align to TRBD1. The specimen comprised whole blood, sampled at baseline. The CDR3 sequence: CASSFSLDRVDSYEQYF. CDR3 DNA: TGTGCCAGCAGTTTTTCATTAGACAGGGTGGACTCCTACGAGCAGTACTTC.